This T cell receptor beta chain comes out of a study of T cells in Graves' hyperthyroidism and ophthalmopathy. The CDR3 extends over 14 amino acids. V lost 1 base to trimming and J lost 1 base, with 10 bases between them. CDR1 and CDR2 from the germline V gene are DFQATT and SNEGSKA (reference sequence). Patients aged 18 to 65 had newly diagnosed hyperthyroidism lasting under 2 months. The investigators amplified TCR beta CDR3 regions from RNA transcripts. The HTBI primer set served for first-round RT-PCR of the TCR CDR3. TCRdb passed the multiplex PCR reads through MiXCR, listing each CDR3 protein once. The table includes almost 600,000 distinct CDR3 sequences, approximately 13% detected once.

The chain is built from TRBV20-1 and TRBJ2-5, with D tentatively TRBD1 (5 bases). Source material: blood. This TCR derives from a woman aged 30 to 39 with Graves' hyperthyroidism that later progressed to Graves' ophthalmopathy. CDR3 nucleotide sequence: TGCAGTGCTAGAGGGGGCTACTTCCAAGAGACCCAGTACTTC. This codes for CSARGGYFQETQYF.